Listed below are T cell receptor beta chains from one sample, sequenced in a study of blood T cells in healthy people across ages. TCRdb reprocessed the 5' RACE reads via MiXCR and lists one record per CDR3 protein. Of fewer than 1,200,000 distinct CDR3 sequences in the sample, almost 25% were seen once. This same sample was also part of a study on T cells of mothers and their children.

The specimen was blood. These receptors were collected from a girl under 10 years old in good health. Each CDR3 is given with its conserved first and last residue. The D gene is left open where the match is weak. The size entry is marked missing in some rows and otherwise reads once, few, many or a size class.

size: -; D: -; J: TRBJ1-4; V: TRBV5-1; DNA: TGCGCCAGCAGGGACCTTCGAGGTGAAAAACTGTTTTTT; CDR3: CASRDLRGEKLFF
size: -; D: -; J: TRBJ1-2; V: TRBV9; DNA: TGTGCCAGCAGCGTAGTGGGGGACACCGTCTATGGCTACACCTTC; CDR3: CASSVVGDTVYGYTF
size: -; D: -; J: TRBJ2-7; V: TRBV7-9; DNA: TGTGCCAGCAGCCCCGGTTTCGACGAGCAGTACTTC; CDR3: CASSPGFDEQYF
size: few; D: TRBD2; J: TRBJ2-2; V: TRBV11-2; DNA: TGTGCCAGCAGCGCCTGGACTAGCGGGAGGGGCACCGGGGAGCTGTTTTTT; CDR3: CASSAWTSGRGTGELFF
size: -; D: TRBD2; J: TRBJ2-7; V: TRBV13; DNA: TGTGCCAGCAGCTTAGGCCGGGCGGGCGGGAGTAAGGACGAGCAGCACTTC; CDR3: CASSLGRAGGSKDEQHF
size: -; D: -; J: TRBJ2-2; V: TRBV3-1; DNA: TGTGCCAGCAGCCAATCCGACACCGCCACCGGGGAGCTGTTTTTT; CDR3: CASSQSDTATGELFF
size: -; D: -; J: TRBJ1-1; V: TRBV20-1; DNA: TGCAGTGCTAGAGCCGGATCGGGTTTGGCTGAAGCTTTCTTT; CDR3: CSARAGSGLAEAFF
size: -; D: -; J: TRBJ2-5; V: TRBV5-1; DNA: TGCGCCAGCAGCCGGGTTCCGGGTGGGCAAGAGACCCAGTACTTC; CDR3: CASSRVPGGQETQYF
size: -; D: TRBD2; J: TRBJ2-7; V: TRBV29-1; DNA: TGCAGCGTTGAGATAGCGGGGAGATTCTACGAGCAGTACTTC; CDR3: CSVEIAGRFYEQYF
size: -; D: -; J: TRBJ1-5; V: TRBV18; DNA: TGTGCCAGCTCACCAGCTCCAGGGGATCAGCCCCAGCATTTT; CDR3: CASSPAPGDQPQHF
size: few; D: -; J: TRBJ1-2; V: TRBV18; DNA: TGTGCCAGCTCACCAAAGGACAGCAACTATGGCTACACCTTC; CDR3: CASSPKDSNYGYTF
size: -; D: TRBD1; J: TRBJ2-1; V: TRBV5-1; DNA: TGCGCCAGCAGCTTGGGACAGGGAGAGAATCAGCAGTTCTTC; CDR3: CASSLGQGENQQFF
size: -; D: -; J: TRBJ2-3; V: TRBV29-1; DNA: TGCAGCGTCTTGGGACTCAGGGACGCAGATACGCAGTATTTT; CDR3: CSVLGLRDADTQYF
size: few; D: -; J: TRBJ1-5; V: TRBV7-2; DNA: TGTGCCAGCAGCTCTGGACAGCCCAATAGCAATCAGCCCCAGCATTTT; CDR3: CASSSGQPNSNQPQHF
size: few; D: -; J: TRBJ2-7; V: TRBV12-3/TRBV12-4; DNA: TGTGCCAGCAGTTCGAGGGGGTGGGACGTCTCCTACGAGCAGTACTTC; CDR3: CASSSRGWDVSYEQYF
size: -; D: -; J: TRBJ2-7; V: TRBV7-9; DNA: TGTGCCAGCAGCTTAATTCCCCTTGGGCAGTACTTC; CDR3: CASSLIPLGQYF
size: -; D: TRBD2; J: TRBJ2-5; V: TRBV13; DNA: TGTGCCAGCAGCTTCCTAGCGGGGGGGATAGAAGAGACCCAGTACTTC; CDR3: CASSFLAGGIEETQYF
size: many; D: TRBD2; J: TRBJ2-5; V: TRBV4-3; DNA: TGCGCCAGCAGCCAAGATATAAGCGGGGGAGAGACCCAGTACTTC; CDR3: CASSQDISGGETQYF
size: few; D: -; J: TRBJ2-5; V: TRBV5-1; DNA: TGCGCCAGCAGCACCGAGACAGGAATTCAAGAGACCCAGTACTTC; CDR3: CASSTETGIQETQYF
size: many; D: -; J: TRBJ2-3; V: TRBV7-7; DNA: TGTGCTAGCAGCTTATCCCAGGGGGATACGCAGTATTTT; CDR3: CASSLSQGDTQYF
size: -; D: -; J: TRBJ2-3; V: TRBV7-9; DNA: TGTGCCAGCAGCTTTGGGGCCCCAGATACGCAGTATTTT; CDR3: CASSFGAPDTQYF
size: -; D: -; J: TRBJ1-6; V: TRBV3-1; DNA: TGTGCCAGCAGCCAAGGTGACTACAATTCACCCCTCCACTTT; CDR3: CASSQGDYNSPLHF
size: few; D: -; J: TRBJ2-3; V: TRBV7-7; DNA: TGTGCTAGCAGCTCTGGAGACCTGAATACGCAGTATTTT; CDR3: CASSSGDLNTQYF
size: -; D: -; J: TRBJ2-7; V: TRBV28; DNA: TGTGCCAGCAGTTTTGCCGAGACTCAAACCTATCCCTACGAGCAGTACTTC; CDR3: CASSFAETQTYPYEQYF
size: -; D: -; J: TRBJ1-1; V: TRBV12-3/TRBV12-4; DNA: TGTGCCAGCAGTTCCCGGACAGCCATGAGCACTGAAGCTTTCTTT; CDR3: CASSSRTAMSTEAFF
size: -; D: TRBD2; J: TRBJ2-4; V: TRBV4-2; DNA: TGTGCCAGCAGCCAAGAAGGACGGGGGGGCATCGACATTCAGTACTTC; CDR3: CASSQEGRGGIDIQYF
size: few; D: -; J: TRBJ2-3; V: TRBV7-3; DNA: TGTGCCAGCGGCCGTAATAGGGGAGGTACGCAGTATTTT; CDR3: CASGRNRGGTQYF
size: -; D: -; J: TRBJ2-7; V: TRBV5-6; DNA: TGTGCCAGCAGCTTGGGAGGGTTCGAGCAGTACTTC; CDR3: CASSLGGFEQYF
size: few; D: -; J: TRBJ1-2; V: TRBV29-1; DNA: TGCAGCTCCTGGGACAACTATGGCTACACCTTC; CDR3: CSSWDNYGYTF
size: few; D: TRBD1; J: TRBJ1-1; V: TRBV12-3/TRBV12-4; DNA: TGTGCCAGCAGCTGGGACAGCGTGACTGAAGCTTTCTTT; CDR3: CASSWDSVTEAFF
size: -; D: TRBD2; J: TRBJ2-1; V: TRBV20-1; DNA: TGCAGTGCTAGACCAGCGGGAGGCGCCCGACATGAGCAGTTCTTC; CDR3: CSARPAGGARHEQFF
size: many; D: -; J: TRBJ2-6; V: TRBV7-2; DNA: TGTGCCAGCAGCTTGGGCCAATCTGGGGCCAACGTCCTGACTTTC; CDR3: CASSLGQSGANVLTF
size: few; D: TRBD1; J: TRBJ1-2; V: TRBV20-1; DNA: TGCAGTGCTAGAGAAAGGACAGGGGGCCTATCTTTCGGCTACACCTTC; CDR3: CSARERTGGLSFGYTF
size: -; D: -; J: TRBJ1-5; V: TRBV24-1; DNA: TGTGCCACCAGTGATTTATTCGGAGGCCCCCAGCATTTT; CDR3: CATSDLFGGPQHF
size: -; D: TRBD2; J: TRBJ2-7; V: TRBV6-6; DNA: TGTGCCAGCAGTGTGACTAGCGGCCACTACGAGCAGTACTTC; CDR3: CASSVTSGHYEQYF
size: few; D: -; J: TRBJ2-1; V: TRBV20-1; DNA: TGCAGTGCTAGGACCGAGACTATTGGTGAACAGTTCTTC; CDR3: CSARTETIGEQFF
size: few; D: -; J: TRBJ2-4; V: TRBV20-1; DNA: TGCAGTGCTAGAGTTGAAGTGGGCAAAAACATTCAGTACTTC; CDR3: CSARVEVGKNIQYF
size: once; D: TRBD1; J: TRBJ2-5; V: TRBV29-1; DNA: TGCAGCTACAGGGGGTCTTGGGAGACCCAGTACTTC; CDR3: CSYRGSWETQYF
size: few; D: -; J: TRBJ2-1; V: TRBV29-1; DNA: TGCAGCGGAAATTACAATGAGCAGTTCTTC; CDR3: CSGNYNEQFF
size: -; D: -; J: TRBJ1-1; V: TRBV28; DNA: TGTGCCAGCGCTCGGGGGTCCCTTGGGACTGAAGCTTTCTTT; CDR3: CASARGSLGTEAFF
size: -; D: -; J: TRBJ1-5; V: TRBV20-1; DNA: TGCAGTGCTAGAGAAGTTCGGGACAGCAATCAGCCCCAGCATTTT; CDR3: CSAREVRDSNQPQHF
size: -; D: -; J: TRBJ1-6; V: TRBV7-2; DNA: TGTGCCAGCAGCTTAGGGGCGACACCCCTCCACTTT; CDR3: CASSLGATPLHF
size: few; D: -; J: TRBJ2-5; V: TRBV21-1; DNA: TGTGCCAGCAGCAAACGACTAGCGGGGGTGGAGACCCAGTACTTC; CDR3: CASSKRLAGVETQYF
size: -; D: TRBD2; J: TRBJ2-1; V: TRBV20-1; DNA: TGCAGTGCCATAGAGGCGGCGGGAGTAGAGTTCTTC; CDR3: CSAIEAAGVEFF
size: -; D: TRBD2; J: TRBJ2-4; V: TRBV5-1; DNA: TGCGCCAGCAGCTTGGAGAAGCGGGACTTTGACATTCAGTACTTC; CDR3: CASSLEKRDFDIQYF
size: -; D: -; J: TRBJ2-7; V: TRBV2; DNA: TGTGCCAGCAGTGGGCACTCCGGGTACGAGCAGTACTTC; CDR3: CASSGHSGYEQYF
size: few; D: -; J: TRBJ1-2; V: TRBV12-3/TRBV12-4; DNA: TGTGCCAGCAGTTTAGGTCAGCTGGAAGGCTACACCTTC; CDR3: CASSLGQLEGYTF
size: few; D: TRBD2; J: TRBJ2-7; V: TRBV6-1; DNA: TGTGCCAGCAGTCAAGCGACTAGCGGGCCCTCCTACGAGCAGTACTTC; CDR3: CASSQATSGPSYEQYF
size: -; D: -; J: TRBJ1-1; V: TRBV29-1; DNA: TGCAGCGTTGCCGGGACCTCATTTTTGAACACTGAAGCTTTCTTT; CDR3: CSVAGTSFLNTEAFF
size: -; D: TRBD1; J: TRBJ2-5; V: TRBV5-1; DNA: TGCGCCAGCAGCCAAGGACAGGGTTTCGGGGAGACCCAGTACTTC; CDR3: CASSQGQGFGETQYF
size: -; D: TRBD1; J: TRBJ2-5; V: TRBV10-3; DNA: TGTGCCATCAGCGAGGGCCCGGGACAGGGGGGGTACGACCAAGAGACCCAGTACTTC; CDR3: CAISEGPGQGGYDQETQYF
size: -; D: TRBD2; J: TRBJ2-3; V: TRBV7-3; DNA: TGTGCCAGCAGCTTAAAAGGCGGGAGGGTGGCAGATACGCAGTATTTT; CDR3: CASSLKGGRVADTQYF
size: -; D: TRBD2; J: TRBJ2-3; V: TRBV10-2; DNA: TGCGCCAGCAAAAGCACAGCGGGAGGTTTAGCAGATACGCAGTATTTT; CDR3: CASKSTAGGLADTQYF
size: -; D: TRBD2; J: TRBJ2-7; V: TRBV5-1; DNA: TGCGCCAGCGCCGCTAGCGGGACTTACGAGCAGTACTTC; CDR3: CASAASGTYEQYF
size: -; D: TRBD2; J: TRBJ2-3; V: TRBV6-1; DNA: TGTGCCAGCAGTGTAGCGGGGAAACACTTAACCACAGATACGCAGTATTTT; CDR3: CASSVAGKHLTTDTQYF